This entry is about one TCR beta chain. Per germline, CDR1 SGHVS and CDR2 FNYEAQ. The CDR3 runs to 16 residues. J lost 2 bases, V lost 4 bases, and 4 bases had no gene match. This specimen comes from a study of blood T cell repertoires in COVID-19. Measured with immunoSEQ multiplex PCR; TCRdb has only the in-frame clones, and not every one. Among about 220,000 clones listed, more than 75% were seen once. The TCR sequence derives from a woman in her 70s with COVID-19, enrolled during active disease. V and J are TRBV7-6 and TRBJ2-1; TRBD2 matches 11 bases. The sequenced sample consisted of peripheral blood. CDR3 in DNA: TGTGCCAGCAGCTCGGGACTAGCGGTCCCCTACAATGAGCAGTTCTTC. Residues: CASSSGLAVPYNEQFF.